What follows are 31 T cell receptor beta chains derived from one specimen sequenced in a study of control samples from healthy donors and cancer patients. Some clones are missing from TCRdb's copy, which holds only in-frame ones; the method was immunoSEQ multiplex PCR. The data contain about 140,000 clones, 85% to 95% of them singletons. The sample comprised blood. These TCRs come from a man in his forties in good health.

V is TRBV27 and J is TRBJ1-4; D possibly corresponds to TRBD1 (5 bases). The ends were cut back, 1 base at V and 4 bases at J, with 10 bases in the middle. CDR1 is MNHEY, CDR2 SMNVEV, per germline (reference sequence). The CDR3 has 15 residues. The CDR3 region has the DNA TGTGCCAGCAGTTTATGGTTTGGGGGTAATGAAAAACTGTTTTTT. Translation: CASSLWFGGNEKLFF.

This rearrangement joins TRBV5-6 to TRBJ2-7, with D perhaps given as TRBD1 or TRBD2 (5 bases each). Trimming took off 4 bases at V and 3 bases at J, with 8 bases between the two ends. The germline CDR1 and CDR2 sequences are SGHDT and YYEEEE. This CDR3 comprises 12 residues. This CDR3 is CASSLGVYEQYF. For the CDR3, the DNA is TGTGCCAGCAGCCTGGGGGTCTACGAGCAGTACTTC.

The chain uses TRBV15 and TRBJ2-1; 9 bases agree with TRBD1. The junction had 9 bases not matched to a gene; V was cut back by 8 bases and J by 4 bases. CDR1 and CDR2 from the germline V gene are LNHNV and YYDKDF (reference sequence). The length of the CDR3 is 15 residues. The CDR3 sequence: CATRVGTGLYNEQFF. The CDR3 DNA sequence: TGTGCCACCCGGGTCGGGACAGGGTTATACAATGAGCAGTTCTTC.

This chain links TRBV19 with TRBJ1-2; D is uncertain. CDR1 and CDR2 (germline): LNHDA, SQIVND (reference sequence). The CDR3 contains 16 residues. The ends were cut back, 9 bases at V and 4 bases at J, with 24 bases in the middle. The CDR3 DNA sequence: TGTGCCAGAGCCCCGTCCTTGGGGAGGAGTTGCTATGGCTACACCTTC. The encoded protein is CARAPSLGRSCYGYTF.

The CDR3 loop is CASSLTWDYGYTF. In DNA form, the CDR3 reads TGTGCCAGCAGCTTAACTTGGGACTATGGCTACACCTTC. V is TRBV28 and J is TRBJ1-2, with D hard to call. The CDR3 is 13 amino acids. The V gene's germline CDR1 is MDHEN and CDR2 SYDVKM. Trimming left V 6 bases short and J 3 bases short, with 11 bases between.

The chain couples TRBV5-1 to TRBJ2-6; D is perhaps TRBD1 (5 bases). Trimming cost V 0 bases and J 2 bases, with 6 bases left between them. Per the germline V gene, CDR1 is SGHRS and CDR2 is YFSETQ. This CDR3 is 15 amino acids long. CDR3 protein: CASSLEGTGANVLTF. The CDR3 DNA reads as TGCGCCAGCAGCTTGGAGGGGACTGGGGCCAACGTCCTGACTTTC.

This clone was detected once. V and J are TRBV10-3 and TRBJ2-7; possible D gene TRBD1, 5 bases. Trimming took off 11 bases at V and 3 bases at J, with 14 bases between the two ends. The CDR3 is made up of 12 amino acids. Per germline, CDR1 ENHRY and CDR2 SYGVKD. The CDR3, as DNA: TGTGCCTCGTCCCAGGGCGGCTACGAGCAGTACTTC. It translates to CASSQGGYEQYF.

The V call is TRBV19, the J call TRBJ2-1, with D perhaps TRBD2 (6 bases). The V end lost 2 bases, the J end lost 6 bases, and 11 bases lay between the germline ends. From germline, CDR1 is LNHDA and CDR2 SQIVND (reference sequence). CDR3 length equals 14 residues. CDR3 bases: TGTGCCAGTAGTATAAAGTCTAGCGTCAATGAGCAGTTCTTC. Amino acids: CASSIKSSVNEQFF. The full variable domain, with the rest looked up from reference TRBV19 and TRBJ2-1, is DGGITQSPKYLFRKEGQNVTLSCEQNLNHDAMYWYRQDPGQGLRLIYYSQIVNDFQKGDIAEGYSVSREKKESFPLTVTSAQKNPTAFYLCASSIKSSVNEQFFGPGTRLTVL.

For this clone: This could be a read error, since a much larger clone is one nucleotide away. The same CDR3 arises from other DNA sequences in this sample as well. The J gene is TRBJ2-7, the V gene TRBV7-6; the D gene could be TRBD1 or TRBD2 (7 bases each). The CDR3 runs to 15 residues. In germline, CDR1 is SGHVS, CDR2 FNYEAQ. CDR3 in DNA: TGTGCCAGCAGCCCGGCAGGGGGGGGAAACTACGAGCAGTACTTT. Protein sequence: CASSPAGGGNYEQYF.

The chain recombines TRBV24-1 with TRBJ2-2; D is perhaps TRBD2 (6 bases). The germline CDR1 and CDR2 sequences are KGHDR and SFDVKD. This CDR3 is 12 amino acids long. The V end lost 11 bases, the J end lost 1 base, and 7 bases lay between the germline ends. CDR3: CARGGNTGELFF. CDR3 nucleotide sequence: TGTGCCAGGGGAGGGAACACCGGGGAGCTGTTTTTT.

V gene TRBV7-8 combines with J gene TRBJ2-3; D is perhaps TRBD2 (6 bases). Germline CDR1 is SGHVS and CDR2 is FQNEAQ. V shed 2 bases and J shed 3 bases, with 18 bases lying between them. This CDR3 has 17 residues. CDR3 residues: CASSLSPGLAITDTQYF. CDR3 DNA sequence: TGTGCCAGCAGCTTAAGCCCCGGCCTAGCGATAACAGATACGCAGTATTTT.

This chain connects TRBV9 to TRBJ1-6; no reliable D call. V lost 0 bases and J lost 6, with 19 bases in between. The CDR3 runs to 18 residues. The germline gives CDR1 SGDLS, CDR2 YYNGEE. The chain's CDR3 is CASSVAPSQPRGNSPLHF. The CDR3 coding sequence is TGTGCCAGCAGCGTAGCTCCCAGTCAGCCTCGGGGTAATTCACCCCTCCACTTT. Drawing the rest from reference TRBV9 and TRBJ1-6, the complete variable domain is DSGVTQTPKHLITATGQRVTLRCSPRSGDLSVYWYQQSLDQGLQFLIQYYNGEERAKGNILERFSAQQFPDLHSELNLSSLELGDSALYFCASSVAPSQPRGNSPLHFGNGTRLTVT.

The CDR3 sequence is CASSQDLGTAYEQYF. DNA for the CDR3: TGCGCCAGCAGCCAAGATCTCGGGACAGCCTACGAGCAGTACTTC. J is TRBJ2-7 and V is TRBV4-3; 7 bases agree with TRBD1. V shed 0 bases, J shed 2 bases, and the junction held 4 bases outside the gene matches. The length of the CDR3 is 15 residues. The germline V gene encodes CDR1 LGHNA and CDR2 YSLEER.

The V and J genes are TRBV9 and TRBJ2-1; TRBD1 aligns across 7 bases. The germline V gene encodes CDR1 SGDLS and CDR2 YYNGEE. V gave up 3 bases and J gave up 3 bases; unmatched junction bases: 6. The CDR3 is made up of 15 amino acids. CDR3 amino acids: CASSEPGTDYNEQFF. CDR3 bases: TGTGCCAGCAGCGAACCCGGGACAGACTACAATGAGCAGTTCTTC. The variable domain in full, completed from reference TRBV9 and TRBJ2-1, reads DSGVTQTPKHLITATGQRVTLRCSPRSGDLSVYWYQQSLDQGLQFLIQYYNGEERAKGNILERFSAQQFPDLHSELNLSSLELGDSALYFCASSEPGTDYNEQFFGPGTRLTVL.

In this sample, this clone turned up once. This chain uses TRBV5-6 with TRBJ2-3, with D maybe TRBD2 (7 bases). Germline values: CDR1 SGHDT, CDR2 YYEEEE. Trimming took off 3 bases at V and 0 bases at J, with 14 bases between the two ends. This CDR3 region has 16 residues. The CDR3 here is CASSWGEGHSTDTQYF. The CDR3, as DNA: TGTGCCAGCAGCTGGGGGGAGGGACATAGCACAGATACGCAGTATTTT.

This chain joins TRBV4-3 and TRBJ2-3; TRBD1 aligns across 7 bases. The germline V gene has CDR1 LGHNA and CDR2 YSLEER. V was pared by 2 bases and J by 4 bases, with 12 bases of the junction left unmatched. The CDR3 is made up of 17 amino acids. CDR3 coding DNA: TGCGCCAGCAGCCAAAAAGCCCACAGGGGAAGGGCAGATACGCAGTATTTT. It yields the protein CASSQKAHRGRADTQYF.

V usage is TRBV5-5 and J usage is TRBJ2-7; 12 bases are a match to TRBD1. The CDR3 spans 15 residues. Germline V gene sequence: CDR1 SGHKS, CDR2 YYEKEE (reference sequence). V lost 4 bases and J lost 4; bases outside the gene matches: 6. CDR3 coding DNA: TGTGCCAGCAGCCAACCGGGACAGGGGGCGTACGAGCAGTACTTC. Protein: CASSQPGQGAYEQYF.

The rearrangement links TRBV5-1 to TRBJ2-7, with D possibly being TRBD1 (5 bases). V lost 1 base, J lost 6 bases, and 11 bases lay in between. CDR1 and CDR2 from the germline V gene are SGHRS and YFSETQ. The CDR3 is made up of 13 amino acids. Here the CDR3 reads CASSLSQGTEQYF. CDR3 nucleotide sequence: TGCGCCAGCAGCTTGTCGCAGGGCACCGAGCAGTACTTC.

This rearrangement joins TRBV4-1 to TRBJ1-4; 8 bases are a match to TRBD1. CDR1 is MGHRA and CDR2 is YSYEKL in the germline V gene. The junction had 6 bases not matched to a gene; V was cut back by 1 base and J by 5 bases. The CDR3 runs to 16 residues. The CDR3 reads CASSQVGTGGNEKLFF. The CDR3 bases are TGCGCCAGCAGCCAAGTAGGGACAGGTGGGAATGAAAAACTGTTTTTT.

The chain uses TRBV9 and TRBJ2-1; 9 bases are a match to TRBD2. This CDR3 region has 15 residues. V lost 4 bases, J lost 2 bases, and 4 bases stayed unmatched. Per germline, CDR1 SGDLS and CDR2 YYNGEE. CDR3 region: CASSLSSGTYNEQFF. CDR3 nucleotide sequence: TGTGCCAGCAGCCTTTCTAGCGGGACCTACAATGAGCAGTTCTTC.

This sequence joins TRBV15 and TRBJ1-3; the D gene is possibly TRBD1 (5 bases). Trimming shortened V by 5 bases and J by 0 bases, and 8 bases separated the two germline ends. Germline V lookup: CDR1 LNHNV, CDR2 YYDKDF (reference sequence). The CDR3 loop spans 14 amino acids. This CDR3 reads CATSLDTSGNTIYF. CDR3 bases: TGTGCCACCAGCCTGGACACCTCTGGAAACACCATATATTTT.

The chain is built from TRBV7-9 and TRBJ2-4, with a tentative D call TRBD2 (5 bases). The CDR3 is 17 residues long. Trimming took off 2 bases at V and 3 bases at J, with 17 bases between the two ends. Per germline, CDR1 SEHNR and CDR2 FQNEAQ (reference sequence). As DNA, the CDR3 is TGTGCCAGCAGCTTACTGGCGGGCGACCGTGACAAAAACATTCAGTACTTC. Translation gives CASSLLAGDRDKNIQYF.

CDR3 bases: TGTGCCAGCAGCTTAGTAACGGGGACAGCCAACAATCAGCCCCAGCATTTT. Its protein is CASSLVTGTANNQPQHF. The V and J genes are TRBV7-9 and TRBJ1-5, with 7 bases aligning to TRBD1. This CDR3 contains 17 residues. The V gene end was trimmed by 1 base and the J gene end by 3 bases; junction bases not matched to a gene: 9. The V gene's germline CDR1 is SEHNR and CDR2 FQNEAQ (reference sequence).

The V gene is TRBV10-2, the J gene TRBJ1-5, with D perhaps TRBD1 (6 bases). Germline values: CDR1 WSHSY, CDR2 SAAADI. Trimming removed 3 bases at V and 1 base at J, with 7 bases between. CDR3 length: 14 amino acids. CDR3 sequence (DNA): TGCGCCAGCAGTGAAGGGACAAGCAATCAGCCCCAGCATTTT. This translates into CASSEGTSNQPQHF.

This sequence joins TRBV7-6 and TRBJ2-3; TRBD1 might be the D (5 bases). Germline assignment: CDR1 SGHVS and CDR2 FNYEAQ. Trimming removed 1 base from V and 5 bases from J, with 13 bases in between. The CDR3 contains 15 residues. CDR3 nucleotide sequence: TGTGCCAGCAGCTTAGAGGGGAATTCGCGAGATACGCAGTATTTT. Translated: CASSLEGNSRDTQYF.

The V call is TRBV5-1, the J call TRBJ2-7; D is possibly TRBD1 (5 bases). Germline assignment: CDR1 SGHRS and CDR2 YFSETQ. Between the trimmed V and J ends, which lost 1 base and 1 base, there was a span of 9 bases. The CDR3 is 14 residues long. The CDR3 is CASSLFSGSYEQYF. The CDR3, as DNA: TGCGCCAGCAGCTTGTTCTCAGGGTCCTACGAGCAGTACTTC.

The V and J genes are TRBV7-9 and TRBJ1-5; D not certain. This CDR3 has 12 amino acids. The germline gives CDR1 SEHNR, CDR2 FQNEAQ (reference sequence). With 4 bases removed from V and 7 bases from J, the gap between germline ends came to 8 bases. CDR3 protein: CASSSRLQPQHF. The CDR3, as DNA: TGTGCCAGCAGCTCCCGTCTCCAGCCCCAGCATTTT.

This sequence joins TRBV6-1 and TRBJ2-2; D perhaps matches TRBD1 (6 bases). Trimming shortened V by 2 bases and J by 6 bases, and 10 bases separated the two germline ends. Germline V gene data show CDR1 as MNHNS and CDR2 as SASEGT. The CDR3 length is 14 residues. This CDR3 is CASSERGYPGELFF. The CDR3 DNA reads TGTGCCAGCAGTGAAAGGGGGTACCCCGGGGAGCTGTTTTTT.

The CDR3 DNA reads as TGTGCCAGCAGGCAAAGTGACAGGGGGGGCACCTACGAGCAGTACTTC. Amino acids: CASRQSDRGGTYEQYF. The chain joins TRBV7-9 to TRBJ2-7; 9 bases fit TRBD1. Germline V gene data show CDR1 as SEHNR and CDR2 as FQNEAQ (reference sequence). CDR3 size: 16 residues. V trimming: 6 bases; J trimming: 2 bases; junction bases outside the gene matches: 11.

The V and J genes are TRBV6-2 or TRBV6-3 and TRBJ1-1, with D perhaps TRBD1 (5 bases). Germline CDR1 and CDR2: MNHEY and SVGEGT. The V and J ends lost 4 bases and 8 bases respectively, with 11 bases between them. This CDR3 contains 12 residues. In DNA, the CDR3 is TGTGCCAGCAGTTCCACAGGACTGGAAGCTTTCTTT. This gives the protein CASSSTGLEAFF.

This clone showed up just once. V usage is TRBV5-4 and J usage is TRBJ1-3; 7 positions match TRBD1. This CDR3 is built from 15 residues. With V trimmed by 3 bases and J by 4 bases, 7 bases remained unmatched. Per germline, CDR1 SGHNT and CDR2 YYREEE (reference sequence). CDR3 residues: CASSSPTGTGNTIYF. The DNA of the CDR3 is TGTGCCAGCAGCTCCCCGACAGGGACAGGAAACACCATATATTTT. The whole variable domain, filled in from reference TRBV5-4 and TRBJ1-3, reads ETGVTQSPTHLIKTRGQQVTLRCSSQSGHNTVSWYQQALGQGPQFIFQYYREEENGRGNFPPRFSGLQFPNYSSELNVNALELDDSALYLCASSSPTGTGNTIYFGEGSWLTVV.